This TCR beta chain was retrieved from a study of OX40 agonist ivuxolimab in advanced cancers. Study-level background: People who had prior anti-PD-1, anti-PD-L1 or anti-CTLA-4 therapy could take part, and about 37% had some.

The ends were cut back, 6 bases at V and 0 bases at J, with 12 bases in the middle. This CDR3 is built from 14 residues. Germline V CDR1 and CDR2: KGHSH, LQKENI. Assay used: immunoSEQ multiplex PCR; TCRdb lists only in-frame clones, some missing. Among about 61,000 clones, about 87% were seen once, and the ten largest hold approximately 2%. Study findings and constraints: Averaged across samples, CD8+ T cells carried more expanded clones than CD4+ did.

Comments on this clone: What it binds is not known.

This clonotype was obtained from an adult with an advanced solid tumor such as melanoma, head and neck, liver or kidney cancer. Material: CD4+ or CD8+ T cells sorted from blood, obtained in a trial of the OX40 agonist ivuxolimab. The chain combines TRBV18 with TRBJ2-7, with D tentatively TRBD2 (5 bases). The CDR3 DNA follows: TGTGCCAGCTCGGGAGTGGGTAGCTCCTACGAGCAGTACTTC. Translated, it gives CASSGVGSSYEQYF.